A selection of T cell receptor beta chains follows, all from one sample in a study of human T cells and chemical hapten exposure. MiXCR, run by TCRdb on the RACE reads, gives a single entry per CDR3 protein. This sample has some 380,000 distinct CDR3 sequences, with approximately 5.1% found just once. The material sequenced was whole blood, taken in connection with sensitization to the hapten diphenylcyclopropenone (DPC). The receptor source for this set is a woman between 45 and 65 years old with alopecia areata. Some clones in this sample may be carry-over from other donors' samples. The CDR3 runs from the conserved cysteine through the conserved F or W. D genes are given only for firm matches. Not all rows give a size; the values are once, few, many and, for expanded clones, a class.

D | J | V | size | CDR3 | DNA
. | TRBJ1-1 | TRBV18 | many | CASSPSGNTEAFF | TGTGCCAGCTCACCTTCGGGAAACACTGAAGCTTTCTTT
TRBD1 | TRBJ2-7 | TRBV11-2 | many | CASSEGASSYEQYF | TGTGCCAGCTCCGAGGGGGCTAGCTCTTACGAGCAGTACTTC
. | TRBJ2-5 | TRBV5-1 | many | CASSLFTQETQYF | TGCGCCAGCAGCTTGTTTACCCAAGAGACCCAGTACTTC
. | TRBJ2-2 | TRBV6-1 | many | CASRNELLTPGTKGGELFF | TGTGCCAGCAGAAACGAACTCCTCACGCCCGGGACAAAGGGCGGGGAGCTGTTTTTT
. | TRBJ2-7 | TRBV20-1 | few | CSALRNSYEQYF | TGCAGTGCTTTAAGGAACTCCTACGAGCAGTACTTC
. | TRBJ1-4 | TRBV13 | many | CASRSVDATNEKLFF | TGTGCCAGCAGGTCCGTTGATGCAACTAATGAAAAACTGTTTTTT
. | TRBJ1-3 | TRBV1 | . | CTSSQVIQGDRVFSGNTIYF | TGCACCAGCAGCCAAGTTATTCAGGGGGACAGGGTGTTCTCTGGAAACACCATATATTTT
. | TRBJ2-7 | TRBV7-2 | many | CASSSDVAYEQYF | TGTGCCAGCAGCTCCGACGTAGCCTACGAGCAGTACTTC
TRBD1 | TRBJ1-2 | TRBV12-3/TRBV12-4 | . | CASTRTGYGYTF | TGTGCCAGCACTCGGACAGGCTATGGCTACACCTTC
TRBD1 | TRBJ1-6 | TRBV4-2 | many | CASSIRDSNSPLHF | TGTGCCAGCAGCATCCGGGACAGTAATTCACCCCTCCACTTT
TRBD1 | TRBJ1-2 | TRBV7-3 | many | CASSPSGTESYGYTF | TGTGCCAGCAGCCCCTCCGGGACAGAGAGCTATGGCTACACCTTC
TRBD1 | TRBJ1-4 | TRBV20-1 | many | CSARQGGEKLFF | TGCAGTGCGAGACAGGGAGGGGAAAAACTGTTTTTT
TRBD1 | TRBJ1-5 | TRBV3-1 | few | CASSEGQNSNQPQHF | TGTGCCAGCAGCGAGGGACAGAATAGCAATCAGCCCCAGCATTTT
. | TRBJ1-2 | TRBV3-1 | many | CASSQGTGNYGYTF | TGTGCCAGCAGCCAAGGAACAGGAAACTATGGCTACACCTTC
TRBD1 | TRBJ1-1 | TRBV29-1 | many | CSSIRQGSAFF | TGCAGCTCCATCCGACAGGGATCGGCTTTCTTT
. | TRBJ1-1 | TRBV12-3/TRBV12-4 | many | CASSLVGEAFF | TGCGCCAGCAGCTTGGTAGGGGAAGCTTTCTTT
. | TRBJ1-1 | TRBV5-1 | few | CASSFGAPAGWNVNTEAFF | TGCGCCAGCAGCTTTGGCGCTCCCGCAGGGTGGAATGTGAACACTGAAGCTTTCTTT
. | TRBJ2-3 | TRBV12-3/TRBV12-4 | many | CASTRGDTQYF | TGTGCCAGCACAAGGGGAGATACGCAGTATTTT
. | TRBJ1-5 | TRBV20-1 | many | CSAVAGINQPQHF | TGCAGTGCTGTGGCAGGGATCAATCAGCCCCAGCATTTT
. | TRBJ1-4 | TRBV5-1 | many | CASSLSSQRNEKLFF | TGCGCCAGCAGCTTGTCGTCCCAGAGGAATGAAAAACTGTTTTTT
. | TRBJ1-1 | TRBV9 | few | CASSGPLQGEAFF | TGTGCCAGCAGCGGCCCGTTGCAGGGTGAAGCTTTCTTT
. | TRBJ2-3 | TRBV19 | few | CASSIGPDTQYF | TGTGCCAGTAGTATAGGACCGGATACGCAGTATTTT
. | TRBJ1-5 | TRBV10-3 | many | CAISVSRQGLSNQPQHF | TGTGCCATCAGTGTTAGTCGTCAGGGACTCAGCAATCAGCCCCAGCATTTT